Listed below are T cell receptor beta chains from one sample, sequenced in a study of cytomegalovirus exposure and HLA in healthy donors. Sequencing used immunoSEQ multiplex PCR; TCRdb keeps in-frame clones, though not all of them. The sample lists approximately 120,000 clones; around 68% were seen once. The sample was PBMCs. These receptors all come from a man in his forties or fifties in good health and CMV-seropositive. Both conserved end residues are part of each CDR3. The order of the fields is V gene, J gene, CDR3 protein.

TRBV30	TRBJ1-2	CAWRRQGDGYGYTF
TRBV29-1	TRBJ2-7	CSVEGDRPYEQYF
TRBV5-1	TRBJ2-5	CASSVTGRETQYF
TRBV27	TRBJ2-5	CASSRGGETQYF
TRBV5-5	TRBJ1-5	CASSLALGTENQPQHF
TRBV7-2	TRBJ1-1	CASSLPGEAFF
TRBV7-3	TRBJ2-3	CASSPHGNPGTDTQYF
TRBV18	TRBJ1-5	CASSPEQGSNQPQHF
TRBV7-2	TRBJ1-2	CASSLDSYGYTF
TRBV2	TRBJ2-7	CASREGLGSSYEQYF